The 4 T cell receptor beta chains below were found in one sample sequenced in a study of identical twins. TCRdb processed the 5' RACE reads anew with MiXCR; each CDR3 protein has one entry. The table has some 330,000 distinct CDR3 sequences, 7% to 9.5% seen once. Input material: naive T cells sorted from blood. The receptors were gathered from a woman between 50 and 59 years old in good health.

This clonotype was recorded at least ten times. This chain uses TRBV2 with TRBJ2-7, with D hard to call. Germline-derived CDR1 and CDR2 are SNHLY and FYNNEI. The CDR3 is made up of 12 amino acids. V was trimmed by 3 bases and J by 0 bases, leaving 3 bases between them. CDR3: CASSDTSYEQYF. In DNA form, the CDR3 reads TGTGCCAGCAGTGATACCTCCTACGAGCAGTACTTC.

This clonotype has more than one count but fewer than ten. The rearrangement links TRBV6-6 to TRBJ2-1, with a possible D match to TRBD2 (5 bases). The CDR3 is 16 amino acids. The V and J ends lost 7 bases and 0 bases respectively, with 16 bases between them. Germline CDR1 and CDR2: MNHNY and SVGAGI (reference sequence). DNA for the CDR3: TGTGCCAGCACTAGCCAGATCTTTAGCTCCTACAATGAGCAGTTCTTC. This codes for CASTSQIFSSYNEQFF.

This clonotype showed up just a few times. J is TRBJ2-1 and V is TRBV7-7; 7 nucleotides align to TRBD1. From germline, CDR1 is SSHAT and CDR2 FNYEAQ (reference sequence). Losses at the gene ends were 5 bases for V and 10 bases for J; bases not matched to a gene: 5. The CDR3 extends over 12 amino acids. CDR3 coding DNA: TGTGCCAGCAGCGAGACAGGGCACGAGCAGTTCTTC. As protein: CASSETGHEQFF.

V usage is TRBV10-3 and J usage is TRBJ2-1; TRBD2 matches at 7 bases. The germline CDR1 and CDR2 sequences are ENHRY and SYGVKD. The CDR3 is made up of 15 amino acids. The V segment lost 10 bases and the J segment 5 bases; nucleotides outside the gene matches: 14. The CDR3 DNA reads TGTGCCACCACCGCCGGAGGGAGGGGCAACAATGAGCAGTTCTTC. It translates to CATTAGGRGNNEQFF.